The clone carrying this T cell receptor (beta chain) was counted between two and nine times. The sample comes from a study of CD8+CD57+ T cells in acquired aplastic anemia. TCR beta VDJ combinations and CDR3 sequences were profiled from genomic DNA. In TCRdb, the reads were re-called with MiXCR into one record per CDR3 protein. This sample carries 200,000 to 250,000 distinct CDR3 sequences, around 60% of them seen once, and the ten largest clones take 25% to 30%. The CDR3 loop spans 14 amino acids. Germline CDR1 reads WSHSY; CDR2 reads SAAADI. The J segment lost 5 bases and the V segment lost 4 bases, leaving 5 bases of the junction unmatched.

The sequenced sample consisted of sorted CD4+, CD8+, or CD8+CD57+ T cells (not recorded which) from PBMCs. The rearrangement joins TRBV10-2 to TRBJ2-5; TRBD2 matches at 9 bases. The receptor comes from a human donor in good health. CDR3 loop: CASSAPGLAETQYF. The CDR3 region has the DNA TGCGCCAGCAGTGCTCCGGGACTAGCCGAGACCCAGTACTTC.